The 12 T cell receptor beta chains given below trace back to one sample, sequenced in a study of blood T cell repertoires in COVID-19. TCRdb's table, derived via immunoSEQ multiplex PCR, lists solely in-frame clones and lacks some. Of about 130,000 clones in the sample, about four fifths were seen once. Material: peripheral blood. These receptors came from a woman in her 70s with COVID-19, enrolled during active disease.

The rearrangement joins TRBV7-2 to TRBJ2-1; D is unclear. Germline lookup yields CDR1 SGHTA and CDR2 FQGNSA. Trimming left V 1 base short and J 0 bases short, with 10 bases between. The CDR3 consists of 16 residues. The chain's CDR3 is CASSLGASSSYNEQFF. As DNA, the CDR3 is TGTGCCAGCAGCTTAGGAGCCTCGAGCTCCTACAATGAGCAGTTCTTC. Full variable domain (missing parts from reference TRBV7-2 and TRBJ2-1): GAGVSQSPSNKVTEKGKDVELRCDPISGHTALYWYRQSLGQGLEFLIYFQGNSAPDKSGLPSDRFSAERTGGSVSTLTIQRTQQEDSAVYLCASSLGASSSYNEQFFGPGTRLTVL.

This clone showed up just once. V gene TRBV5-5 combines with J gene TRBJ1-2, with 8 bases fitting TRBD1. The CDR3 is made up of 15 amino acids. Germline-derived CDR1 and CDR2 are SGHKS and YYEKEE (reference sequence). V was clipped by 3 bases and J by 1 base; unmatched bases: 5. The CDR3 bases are TGTGCCAGCAGCTCAAGGACAGGGAATAACTATGGCTACACCTTC. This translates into CASSSRTGNNYGYTF. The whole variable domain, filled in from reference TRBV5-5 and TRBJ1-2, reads DAGVTQSPTHLIKTRGQQVTLRCSPISGHKSVSWYQQVLGQGPQFIFQYYEKEERGRGNFPDRFSARQFPNYSSELNVNALLLGDSALYLCASSSRTGNNYGYTFGSGTRLTVV.

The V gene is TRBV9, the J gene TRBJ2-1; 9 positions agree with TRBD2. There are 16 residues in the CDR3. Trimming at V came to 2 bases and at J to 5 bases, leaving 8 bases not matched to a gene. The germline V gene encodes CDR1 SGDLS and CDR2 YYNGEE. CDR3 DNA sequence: TGTGCCAGCAGCGTGCTCGGGACTAGCCGCGACAATGAGCAGTTCTTC. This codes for CASSVLGTSRDNEQFF.

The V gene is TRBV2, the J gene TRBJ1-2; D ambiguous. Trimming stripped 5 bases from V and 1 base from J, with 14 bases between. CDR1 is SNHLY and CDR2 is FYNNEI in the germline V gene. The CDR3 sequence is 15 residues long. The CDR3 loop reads CASSRTGRSNYGYTF. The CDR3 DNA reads TGTGCCAGCAGTCGTACGGGAAGAAGTAACTATGGCTACACCTTC. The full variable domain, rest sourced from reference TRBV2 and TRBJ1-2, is EPEVTQTPSHQVTQMGQEVILRCVPISNHLYFYWYRQILGQKVEFLVSFYNNEISEKSEIFDDQFSVERPDGSNFTLKIRSTKLEDSAMYFCASSRTGRSNYGYTFGSGTRLTVV.

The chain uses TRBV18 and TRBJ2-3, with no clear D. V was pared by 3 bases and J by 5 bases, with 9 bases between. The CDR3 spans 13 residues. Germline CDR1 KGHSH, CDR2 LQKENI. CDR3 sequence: CASSPAFRDTQYF. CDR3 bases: TGTGCCAGCTCACCGGCCTTCCGAGATACGCAGTATTTT.

DNA for the CDR3: TGTGCCAGCAGTGATTCCGGGAGCTCTGGGGCCAACGTCCTGACTTTC. The encoded protein is CASSDSGSSGANVLTF. This chain links TRBV25-1 with TRBJ2-6; D is perhaps TRBD2 (6 bases). V lost 3 bases to trimming and J lost 0 bases, with 9 bases between them. Germline V gene lookup returns CDR1 MGHDK and CDR2 SYGVNS. CDR3 length: 16 residues. Supplemented by reference TRBV25-1 and TRBJ2-6, the full variable domain reads EADIYQTPRYLVIGTGKKITLECSQTMGHDKMYWYQQDPGMELHLIHYSYGVNSTEKGDLSSESTVSRIRTEHFPLTLESARPSHTSQYLCASSDSGSSGANVLTFGAGSRLTVL.

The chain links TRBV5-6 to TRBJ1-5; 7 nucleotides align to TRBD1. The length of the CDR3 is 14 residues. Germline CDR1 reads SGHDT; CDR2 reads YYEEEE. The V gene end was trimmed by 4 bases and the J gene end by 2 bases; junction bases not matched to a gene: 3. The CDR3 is CASSPGQGNQPQHF. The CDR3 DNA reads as TGTGCCAGCAGCCCCGGACAGGGCAATCAGCCCCAGCATTTT.

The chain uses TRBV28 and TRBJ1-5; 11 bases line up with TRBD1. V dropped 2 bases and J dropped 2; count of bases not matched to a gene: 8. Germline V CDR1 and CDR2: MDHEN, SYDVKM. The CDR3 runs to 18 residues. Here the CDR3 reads CASSLGTGGIVGNQPQHF. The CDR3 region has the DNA TGTGCCAGCAGTTTAGGGACAGGGGGTATCGTGGGCAATCAGCCCCAGCATTTT.

CDR3 amino acids: CASSEGQGALSNQPQHF. The CDR3 DNA sequence: TGTGCCAGCAGCGAAGGACAGGGGGCGCTTTCCAATCAGCCCCAGCATTTT. This chain links TRBV7-9 with TRBJ1-5; 11 bases align to TRBD1. Germline-derived CDR1 and CDR2 are SEHNR and FQNEAQ (reference sequence). CDR3 length: 17 residues. J was trimmed by 3 bases and V by 5 bases; bases with no gene match: 9.

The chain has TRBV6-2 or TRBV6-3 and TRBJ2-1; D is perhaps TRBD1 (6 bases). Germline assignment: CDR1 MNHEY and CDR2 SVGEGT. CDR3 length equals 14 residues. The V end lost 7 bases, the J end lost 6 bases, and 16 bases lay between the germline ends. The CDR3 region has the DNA TGTGCCAGCACCCCAACAGGGTCGAGCAATGAGCAGTTCTTC. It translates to CASTPTGSSNEQFF.

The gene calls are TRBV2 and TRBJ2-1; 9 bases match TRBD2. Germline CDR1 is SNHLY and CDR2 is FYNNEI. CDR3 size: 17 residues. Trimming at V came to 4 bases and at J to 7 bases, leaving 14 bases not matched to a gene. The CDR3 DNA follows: TGTGCCAGCAGTGGACCCGGGGCGGGGGGGCCCGTTAATGAGCAGTTCTTC. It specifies CASSGPGAGGPVNEQFF.

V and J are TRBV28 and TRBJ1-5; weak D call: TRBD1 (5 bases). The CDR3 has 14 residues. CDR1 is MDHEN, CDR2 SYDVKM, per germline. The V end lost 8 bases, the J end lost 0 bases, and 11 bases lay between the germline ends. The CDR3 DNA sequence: TGTGCCAGCCTCTCAGGGTATAGCAATCAGCCCCAGCATTTT. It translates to CASLSGYSNQPQHF.